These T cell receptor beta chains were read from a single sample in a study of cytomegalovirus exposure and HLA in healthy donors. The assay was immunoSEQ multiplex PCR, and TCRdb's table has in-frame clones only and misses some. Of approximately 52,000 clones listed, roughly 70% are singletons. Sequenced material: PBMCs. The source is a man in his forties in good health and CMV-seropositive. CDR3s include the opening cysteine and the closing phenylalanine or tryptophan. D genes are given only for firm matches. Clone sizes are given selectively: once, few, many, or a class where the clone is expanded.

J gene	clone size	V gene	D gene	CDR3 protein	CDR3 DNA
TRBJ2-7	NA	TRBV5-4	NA	CASSLGQNSYEQYF	TGTGCCAGCAGCCTCGGACAGAACTCCTACGAGCAGTACTTC
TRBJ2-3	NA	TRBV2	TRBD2	CASSKNSGGGGDTQYF	TGTGCCAGCAGTAAAAATAGCGGGGGGGGCGGAGATACGCAGTATTTT
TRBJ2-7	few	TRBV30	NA	CAWARRARIGYEQYF	TGTGCCTGGGCCCGCAGGGCCCGGATCGGCTACGAGCAGTACTTC
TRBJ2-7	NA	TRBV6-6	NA	CASSAPSRGNEQYF	TGTGCCAGCAGTGCCCCCTCCCGAGGCAACGAGCAGTACTTC
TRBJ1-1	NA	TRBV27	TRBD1	CASNRDRNTEAFF	TGTGCCAGCAACAGGGACAGGAACACTGAAGCTTTCTTT
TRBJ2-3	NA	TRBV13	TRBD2	CASSPGLGRADTQYF	TGTGCCAGCAGCCCGGGACTAGGACGGGCAGATACGCAGTATTTT
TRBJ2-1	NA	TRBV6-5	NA	CASREQGVYNEQFF	TGTGCCAGCAGGGAACAGGGAGTCTACAATGAGCAGTTCTTC
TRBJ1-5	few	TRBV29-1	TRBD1	CSVESPGTGQHF	TGCAGCGTTGAATCACCGGGGACAGGGCAGCATTTT
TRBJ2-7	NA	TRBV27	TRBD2	CASREAGAQTYEQYF	TGTGCCAGCAGGGAAGCGGGGGCCCAAACCTACGAGCAGTACTTC
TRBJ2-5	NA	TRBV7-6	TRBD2	CASSAAGGSDETQYF	TGTGCCAGCAGCGCAGCGGGGGGTTCGGACGAGACCCAGTACTTC
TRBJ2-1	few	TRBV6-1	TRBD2	CASSDRAGAPNEQFF	TGTGCCAGCAGTGATCGAGCGGGGGCCCCCAATGAGCAGTTCTTC
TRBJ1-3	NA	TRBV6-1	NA	CASRPRLLIGNTIYF	TGTGCCAGCAGACCACGTCTTCTAATTGGAAACACCATATATTTT
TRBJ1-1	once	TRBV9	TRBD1	CASSPRGTGRTDTEAFF	TGTGCCAGCAGCCCAAGGGGGACAGGGAGGACAGACACTGAAGCTTTCTTT
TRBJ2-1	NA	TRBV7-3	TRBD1	CASRQGDGNEQFF	TGTGCCAGCCGACAGGGAGATGGCAATGAGCAGTTCTTC
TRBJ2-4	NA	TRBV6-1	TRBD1	CASSTGTGNENIQYF	TGTGCCAGCAGTACCGGGACAGGGAACGAAAACATTCAGTACTTC
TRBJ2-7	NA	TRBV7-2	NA	CASSRGPGSYEQYF	TGTGCCAGCAGCCGCGGACCGGGGAGTTACGAGCAGTACTTC
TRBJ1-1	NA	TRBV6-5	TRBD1	CASRITATGLAFF	TGTGCCAGCAGGATAACCGCGACAGGGTTAGCTTTCTTT
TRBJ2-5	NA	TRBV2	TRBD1	CASTQPTGSIETQYF	TGTGCCAGCACCCAACCGACAGGGTCGATAGAGACCCAGTACTTC
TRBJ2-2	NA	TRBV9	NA	CASTLGNTGELFF	TGTGCCAGCACCCTAGGGAACACCGGGGAGCTGTTTTTT
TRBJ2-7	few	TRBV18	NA	CASSPLAESYEQYF	TGTGCCAGCTCACCACTTGCAGAATCCTACGAGCAGTACTTC
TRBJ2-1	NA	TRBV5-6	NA	CASSLKSGNEQFF	TGTGCCAGCAGCTTGAAGAGCGGGAATGAGCAGTTCTTC
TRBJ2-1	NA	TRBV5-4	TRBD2	CTTGTSGYNEQFF	TGTACCACCGGGACTAGCGGCTACAATGAGCAGTTCTTC
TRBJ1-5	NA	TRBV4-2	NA	CASSQVSGGNAPQHF	TGTGCCAGCAGCCAAGTCTCGGGGGGCAATGCGCCCCAGCATTTT
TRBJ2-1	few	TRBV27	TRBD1	CASSPSTGTYNEQFF	TGTGCCAGCAGTCCGTCGACAGGGACCTACAATGAGCAGTTCTTC
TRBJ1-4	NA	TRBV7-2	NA	CASSFQSTNEKLFF	TGTGCCAGCAGCTTTCAATCAACTAATGAAAAACTGTTTTTT
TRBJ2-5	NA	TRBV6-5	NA	CASSYWSAGEQETQYF	TGTGCCAGCAGTTACTGGTCAGCGGGTGAACAAGAGACCCAGTACTTC
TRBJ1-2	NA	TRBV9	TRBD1	CASSARQGADYGYTF	TGTGCCAGCAGCGCTCGACAGGGGGCGGACTATGGCTACACCTTC
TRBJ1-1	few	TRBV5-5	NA	CASSLIVRMNTEAFF	TGTGCCAGCAGCTTGATTGTCAGAATGAACACTGAAGCTTTCTTT
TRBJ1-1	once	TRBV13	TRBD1	CASSLGTGDRTMNTEAFF	TGTGCCAGCAGCTTAGGGACCGGGGACAGGACCATGAACACTGAAGCTTTCTTT
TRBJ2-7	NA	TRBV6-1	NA	CASSVHYEQYF	TGTGCCAGCAGTGTTCACTACGAGCAGTACTTC
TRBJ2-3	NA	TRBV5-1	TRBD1	CASSLVGTGGGTSTDTQYF	TGCGCCAGCAGCTTAGTTGGGACAGGTGGAGGGACTAGCACAGATACGCAGTATTTT